These 32 T cell receptor beta chains originate from one sample sequenced in a study of T cell responses to AZD1222 COVID-19 vaccine. The table came from immunoSEQ multiplex PCR; TCRdb's copy has only in-frame clones and leaves some out. The repertoire holds some 74,000 clones, with roughly 90% as singletons. Sample: peripheral blood, taken 28 days after the second AZD1222 dose. The origin of the receptors is an adult who received the AZD1222 COVID-19 vaccine.

This clone has more than one count but fewer than ten. The V gene is TRBV25-1, the J gene TRBJ1-6; D is unresolved. The CDR3 is 15 residues long. Trimming cost V 4 bases and J 7 bases, with 14 bases left between them. Germline V lookup: CDR1 MGHDK, CDR2 SYGVNS. The CDR3 DNA reads as TGTGCCAGCAGTGCGAAGTGGGCCTCCAATTCACCCCTCCACTTT. Translating it yields CASSAKWASNSPLHF.

The chain's CDR3 is CASSPGGNQPQHF. The CDR3 coding sequence is TGTGCCAGCAGCCCAGGAGGGAATCAGCCCCAGCATTTT. The V gene is TRBV9, the J gene TRBJ1-5, with D unresolved. Trimming stripped 4 bases from V and 4 bases from J, with 9 bases between. The CDR3 has 13 amino acids. From germline, CDR1 is SGDLS and CDR2 YYNGEE.

This clone is a singleton in its sample. CDR3 loop: CASSQTGITSYEQYF. CDR3 in DNA: TGTGCCAGCAGCCAGACAGGGATCACCTCCTACGAGCAGTACTTC. The chain employs TRBV7-2 and TRBJ2-7; 7 bases match TRBD1. CDR1 is SGHTA and CDR2 is FQGNSA in the germline V gene. J gave up 0 bases and V 5 bases, and 7 bases lay outside the gene matches. The CDR3 covers 15 residues.

This chain connects TRBV5-4 to TRBJ2-7; D may be TRBD1 (5 bases). Trimming stripped 0 bases from V and 0 bases from J, with 10 bases between. CDR3 length: 15 amino acids. The germline gives CDR1 SGHNT, CDR2 YYREEE (reference sequence). Here the CDR3 DNA reads TGTGCCAGCAGCTTGGAGGACACCCCCTCCTACGAGCAGTACTTC. Residues: CASSLEDTPSYEQYF.

This clone has only a few counts. The genes are TRBV30 and TRBJ1-2; D not certain. CDR1 and CDR2 from the germline V gene are GTSNPN and SVGIG (reference sequence). Deletions cut 0 bases from V and 4 bases from J, with 9 bases between. The CDR3 length is 13 residues. The CDR3 region has the DNA TGTGCCTGGAGTGTAAATGGGTTCTATGGCTACACCTTC. Translation: CAWSVNGFYGYTF. The full variable domain, its missing parts supplied by reference TRBV30 and TRBJ1-2, is SQTIHQWPATLVQPVGSPLSLECTVEGTSNPNLYWYRQAAGRGLQLLFYSVGIGQISSEVPQNLSASRPQDRQFILSSKKLLLSDSGFYLCAWSVNGFYGYTFGSGTRLTVV.

This chain connects TRBV30 to TRBJ1-6, with D hard to call. Germline V gene data show CDR1 as GTSNPN and CDR2 as SVGIG (reference sequence). The V end was cut by 2 bases, the J end by 12 bases, with 11 bases between. The CDR3 is made up of 12 amino acids. The CDR3 nucleotides are TGTGCCTGGAGTCCTCTTCCAGGACCCCTCCACTTT. Protein: CAWSPLPGPLHF.

V gene TRBV7-2 combines with J gene TRBJ1-2; D perhaps matches TRBD1 (6 bases). Germline CDR1 SGHTA, CDR2 FQGNSA. This CDR3 region has 15 residues. Trimming removed 1 base at V and 8 bases at J, with 17 bases between. This CDR3 reads CASSLGGYRALGYTF. DNA of the CDR3: TGTGCCAGCAGCTTAGGAGGGTACAGGGCATTGGGCTACACCTTC.

The CDR3 DNA reads as TGTGCCAGCAGTTGGGACAGCTCCTACGAGCAGTACTTC. Protein sequence: CASSWDSSYEQYF. The J gene is TRBJ2-7, the V gene TRBV6-6, with 7 bases lining up with TRBD1. This CDR3 has 13 amino acids. CDR1 and CDR2 from the germline V gene are MNHNY and SVGAGI (reference sequence). The ends lost 4 bases at V and 0 bases at J; junction bases unmatched: 0.

CDR3 in amino acids: CASSEGRGWSTDTQYF. The CDR3, as DNA: TGTGCCAGCAGTGAAGGTAGGGGTTGGAGCACAGATACGCAGTATTTT. The J gene is TRBJ2-3, the V gene TRBV25-1; D may be TRBD1 (5 bases). The CDR3 runs 16 residues. Germline-derived CDR1 and CDR2 are MGHDK and SYGVNS. Deletions cut 2 bases from V and 0 bases from J, with 12 bases between.

The V gene is TRBV7-9, the J gene TRBJ2-7; 8 bases match TRBD1. J lost 7 bases, V lost 3 bases, and 8 bases had no gene match. Germline CDR1 SEHNR, CDR2 FQNEAQ (reference sequence). CDR3 size: 14 residues. DNA of the CDR3: TGTGCCAGCAGCTTGAGGCAGGGGGCGCGGGAGCAGTACTTC. Protein sequence: CASSLRQGAREQYF.

V is TRBV12-3 or TRBV12-4 and J is TRBJ1-2, with 10 bases that match TRBD1. This CDR3 contains 13 residues. The ends lost 4 bases at V and 8 bases at J; junction bases unmatched: 4. The CDR3 is CASSYRDRGGYTF. The CDR3 bases are TGTGCCAGCAGTTACCGGGACAGGGGCGGCTACACCTTC.

This chain links TRBV9 with TRBJ1-5; tentative D call: TRBD1 (5 bases). The V gene's germline CDR1 is SGDLS and CDR2 YYNGEE. With 2 bases removed from V and 1 base from J, the gap between germline ends came to 10 bases. The CDR3 runs 15 residues. The CDR3 DNA follows: TGTGCCAGCAGCGTGGGGCAGGGCAGCAATCAGCCCCAGCATTTT. It is translated as CASSVGQGSNQPQHF.

The chain employs TRBV3-1 (or the pseudogene TRBV3-2) and TRBJ2-7; possible D gene TRBD1, 7 bases. The CDR3 runs to 16 residues. Germline CDR1 and CDR2: LGHDT and YNNKEL (reference sequence). V lost 4 bases and J lost 2, with 18 bases in between. The CDR3 region has the DNA TGTGCCAGCAGCCTACAAGGGGGCCGGACTACCTACGAGCAGTACTTC. Amino acid sequence: CASSLQGGRTTYEQYF.

The chain uses TRBV27 and TRBJ1-5; D is uncertain. The CDR3 is 13 residues long. Germline V gene sequence: CDR1 MNHEY, CDR2 SMNVEV (reference sequence). The germline V and J ends were trimmed by 3 bases and 2 bases, with 5 bases remaining between them. CDR3 amino acids: CASSFTGNQPQHF. As DNA, the CDR3 is TGTGCCAGCAGTTTTACAGGCAATCAGCCCCAGCATTTT.

V usage is TRBV5-5 and J usage is TRBJ1-5; possible D gene TRBD1, 6 bases. The ends were cut back, 4 bases at V and 5 bases at J, with 13 bases in the middle. There are 14 residues in the CDR3. Germline CDR1 and CDR2: SGHKS and YYEKEE (reference sequence). CDR3 loop: CASSRGTRDQPQHF. For the CDR3, the DNA is TGTGCCAGCAGCCGGGGGACAAGAGATCAGCCCCAGCATTTT. Based on the CDR3 plus reference TRBV5-5 and TRBJ1-5, the full variable domain is DAGVTQSPTHLIKTRGQQVTLRCSPISGHKSVSWYQQVLGQGPQFIFQYYEKEERGRGNFPDRFSARQFPNYSSELNVNALLLGDSALYLCASSRGTRDQPQHFGDGTRLSIL.

The rearrangement joins TRBV28 to TRBJ1-5; 7 nucleotides match TRBD1. The germline CDR1 and CDR2 sequences are MDHEN and SYDVKM. Germline trimming cut 6 bases from V and 0 bases from J; bases unmatched to any gene: 8. The CDR3 has 16 amino acids. For the CDR3, the DNA is TGTGCCAGCAGCAGGCCGGGACAGTATAGCAATCAGCCCCAGCATTTT. It specifies CASSRPGQYSNQPQHF.

The genes are TRBV5-1 and TRBJ1-5; the match to TRBD1 covers 9 bases. From germline, CDR1 is SGHRS and CDR2 YFSETQ. The CDR3 extends over 16 amino acids. V lost 0 bases to trimming and J lost 4 bases; unmatched junction nucleotides: 5. CDR3 sequence (DNA): TGCGCCAGCAGCTTGGATGGGACAGGGTCAAATCAGCCCCAGCATTTT. It specifies CASSLDGTGSNQPQHF.

This chain connects TRBV12-3 or TRBV12-4 to TRBJ1-2, with D possibly TRBD1 on 5 matching bases. Trimming stripped 1 base from V and 8 bases from J, with 11 bases between. This CDR3 has 13 residues. The CDR3 is CASSLVTGGGYTF. CDR3 DNA sequence: TGTGCCAGCAGTTTAGTAACAGGAGGAGGCTACACCTTC.

The V and J genes are TRBV5-1 and TRBJ1-1, with unresolved D. The CDR3 has 13 residues. V dropped 0 bases and J dropped 7 bases, with 10 bases sitting between them. Germline lookup yields CDR1 SGHRS and CDR2 YFSETQ. The CDR3 reads CASSLGQNLEAFF. In DNA form, the CDR3 reads TGCGCCAGCAGCTTGGGCCAGAATCTTGAAGCTTTCTTT.

V is TRBV12-2 and J is TRBJ2-7; TRBD1 reflects the table's D call only, with no check against the DNA. TRBV12-2 is classified as a pseudogene. CDR3 length equals 14 residues. CDR3 sequence (DNA): TGTGCAAGTCGCTTCTTGACAGGGCGATACGAGCAGTACTTC. It encodes CASRFLTGRYEQYF.

The chain recombines TRBV12-3 or TRBV12-4 with TRBJ2-6, with unresolved D. This CDR3 is 12 amino acids long. Trimming removed 3 bases from V and 3 bases from J, with 0 bases in between. Here the CDR3 reads CASSFGANVLTF. The DNA for the CDR3 is TGTGCCAGCAGTTTTGGGGCCAACGTCCTGACTTTC.

The CDR3 protein is CATVKPGQGEDYGYTF. CDR3 in DNA: TGTGCCACCGTAAAACCGGGACAGGGGGAGGACTATGGCTACACCTTC. This rearrangement joins TRBV2 to TRBJ1-2, with 11 nucleotides matching TRBD1. Germline CDR1 and CDR2: SNHLY and FYNNEI. This CDR3 has 16 residues. V was pared by 10 bases and J by 3 bases, with 13 bases of the junction left unmatched.

The rearrangement joins TRBV30 to TRBJ1-4, with 7 bases lining up with TRBD1. The junction had 5 bases not matched to a gene; V was cut back by 4 bases and J by 3 bases. The germline CDR1 and CDR2 sequences are GTSNPN and SVGIG (reference sequence). This CDR3 has 14 amino acids. The CDR3 protein is CAWIRQGPNEKLFF. The CDR3 DNA reads as TGTGCCTGGATCCGACAGGGCCCTAATGAAAAACTGTTTTTT.

This chain connects TRBV11-2 to TRBJ1-1; a weak D match, TRBD1 (5 bases). This CDR3 contains 16 residues. CDR1 is SGHAT, CDR2 FQNNGV, per germline. V lost 1 base to trimming and J lost 5 bases, with 17 bases between them. This CDR3 is CASSLAPPQGETEAFF. The DNA of the CDR3 is TGTGCCAGCAGCTTAGCCCCCCCGCAGGGAGAGACTGAAGCTTTCTTT.

The rearrangement uses TRBV4-1 and TRBJ2-6; TRBD1 aligns across 12 bases. V was clipped by 1 base and J by 3 bases; unmatched bases: 7. Germline-derived CDR1 and CDR2 are MGHRA and YSYEKL. The CDR3 is 19 amino acids. CDR3 residues: CASSQGPGQGAGGANVLTF. The CDR3 DNA reads as TGCGCCAGCAGCCAAGGGCCGGGACAGGGGGCAGGTGGGGCCAACGTCCTGACTTTC.

The CDR3 region has the DNA TGTGCCAGCAGCCTCCTCGGTCACTATGGCTACACCTTC. Translating gives CASSLLGHYGYTF. The chain couples TRBV5-6 to TRBJ1-2; D not resolved. Trimming took 4 bases from V and 3 from J, leaving 10 bases between them. Germline V gives CDR1 SGHDT, CDR2 YYEEEE. This CDR3 contains 13 residues.

The rearrangement uses TRBV6-5 and TRBJ1-1, with unresolved D. The ends were cut back, 5 bases at V and 0 bases at J, with 13 bases in the middle. Germline loops: CDR1 MNHEY, CDR2 SVGAGI. The CDR3 sequence is 15 residues long. CDR3 residues: CASSTTGVLNTEAFF. DNA for the CDR3: TGTGCCAGCAGTACAACTGGAGTTTTGAACACTGAAGCTTTCTTT.

The table lists this clone with a few counts. The chain employs TRBV3-1 (or the pseudogene TRBV3-2) and TRBJ1-2; D might be TRBD1 (5 bases). Germline V gives CDR1 LGHDT, CDR2 YNNKEL (reference sequence). V gave up 6 bases and J gave up 3 bases, with 17 bases separating them. This CDR3 contains 15 residues. Here the CDR3 DNA reads TGTGCCAGCAGTCATTCCGGGGCTCAAGACTATGGCTACACCTTC. Encoded protein: CASSHSGAQDYGYTF.

This clone was seen once. The rearrangement links TRBV5-4 to TRBJ2-5, with D tentatively TRBD1 or TRBD2 (6 bases each). CDR3 length: 16 residues. With 4 bases removed from V and 4 bases from J, the gap between germline ends came to 20 bases. Germline-derived CDR1 and CDR2 are SGHNT and YYREEE (reference sequence). This CDR3 is CASSPGATRDLETQYF. The CDR3 DNA reads TGTGCCAGCAGCCCGGGGGCCACCAGGGACTTAGAGACCCAGTACTTC.

V gene TRBV3-1 (or the pseudogene TRBV3-2) combines with J gene TRBJ2-5, with no clear D. V was shortened by 7 bases and J by 5 bases, with 20 bases between the two germline ends. Germline V gene lookup returns CDR1 LGHDT and CDR2 YNNKEL (reference sequence). The CDR3 is made up of 15 amino acids. The CDR3: CASTPDGAIQETQYF. The CDR3 DNA reads as TGTGCCAGCACCCCAGACGGAGCGATTCAGGAGACCCAGTACTTC.

V is TRBV5-6 and J is TRBJ1-3; D is unclear. In germline, CDR1 is SGHDT, CDR2 YYEEEE. Trimming pared 2 bases from V and 4 bases from J, leaving 16 bases between. This CDR3 is built from 16 residues. CDR3 region: CASSFRGGNQGNTIYF. DNA for the CDR3: TGTGCCAGCAGCTTTCGGGGTGGCAATCAGGGAAACACCATATATTTT.

The table lists this clone with a count of one. In nucleotides, the CDR3 is TGTGCCAGCAGTTCCGGACAGGGGAGGTCACCCCTCCACTTT. It translates to CASSSGQGRSPLHF. The chain uses TRBV28 and TRBJ1-6; TRBD1 matches 9 bases. The CDR3 totals 14 residues. Germline V gene data show CDR1 as MDHEN and CDR2 as SYDVKM. V shed 4 bases and J 10 bases; nucleotides not matched to a gene: 5.